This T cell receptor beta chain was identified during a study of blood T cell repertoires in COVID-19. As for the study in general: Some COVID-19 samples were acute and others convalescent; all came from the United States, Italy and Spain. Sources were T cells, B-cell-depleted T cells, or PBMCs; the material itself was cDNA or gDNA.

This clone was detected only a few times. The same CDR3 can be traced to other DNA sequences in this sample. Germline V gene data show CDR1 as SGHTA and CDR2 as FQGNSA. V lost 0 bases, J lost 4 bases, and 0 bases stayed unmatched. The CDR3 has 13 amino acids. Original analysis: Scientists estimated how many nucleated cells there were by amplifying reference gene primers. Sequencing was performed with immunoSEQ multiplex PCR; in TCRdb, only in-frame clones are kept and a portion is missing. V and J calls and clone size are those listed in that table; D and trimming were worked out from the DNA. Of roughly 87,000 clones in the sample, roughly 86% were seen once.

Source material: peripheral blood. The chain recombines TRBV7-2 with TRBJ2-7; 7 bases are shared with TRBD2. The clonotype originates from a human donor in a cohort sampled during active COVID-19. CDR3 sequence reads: CASSLAGGYEQYF. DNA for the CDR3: TGTGCCAGCAGCTTAGCGGGGGGGTACGAGCAGTACTTC.